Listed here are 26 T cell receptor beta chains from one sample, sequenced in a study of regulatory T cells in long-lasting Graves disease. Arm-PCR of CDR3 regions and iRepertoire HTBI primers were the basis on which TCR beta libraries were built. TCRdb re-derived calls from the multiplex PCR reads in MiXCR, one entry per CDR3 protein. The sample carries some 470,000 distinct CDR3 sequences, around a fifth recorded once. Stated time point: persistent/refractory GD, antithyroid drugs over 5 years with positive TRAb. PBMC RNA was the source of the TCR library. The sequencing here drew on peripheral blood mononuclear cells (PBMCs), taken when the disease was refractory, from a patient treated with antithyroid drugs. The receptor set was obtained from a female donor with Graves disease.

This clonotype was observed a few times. CDR3 DNA: TGCAGTGCTAGAGTTCTGGGCGTTAACACCGGGGAGCTGTTTTTT. It translates to CSARVLGVNTGELFF. The rearrangement joins TRBV20-1 to TRBJ2-2; the D is unclear. Trimming took off 1 base at V and 2 bases at J, with 11 bases between the two ends. Germline V gene data show CDR1 as DFQATT and CDR2 as SNEGSKA (reference sequence). The CDR3 covers 15 residues.

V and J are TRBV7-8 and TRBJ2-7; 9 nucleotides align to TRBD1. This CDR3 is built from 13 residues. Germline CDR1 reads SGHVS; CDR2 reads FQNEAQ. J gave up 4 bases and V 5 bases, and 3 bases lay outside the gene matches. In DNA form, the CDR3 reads TGTGCCAGCAGCCGGGACAGGGTGTACGAGCAGTACTTC. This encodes CASSRDRVYEQYF.

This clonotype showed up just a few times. The CDR3 region has the DNA TGTGCCAGCAGCGCCGCCTTCCTGGGGGAGACCCAGTACTTC. This translates into CASSAAFLGETQYF. This chain links TRBV4-2 with TRBJ2-5; D gene uncertain. The CDR3 is made up of 14 amino acids. CDR1 LGHNA and CDR2 YNFKEQ come from the germline V gene. V lost 5 bases and J lost 5, with 15 bases in between.

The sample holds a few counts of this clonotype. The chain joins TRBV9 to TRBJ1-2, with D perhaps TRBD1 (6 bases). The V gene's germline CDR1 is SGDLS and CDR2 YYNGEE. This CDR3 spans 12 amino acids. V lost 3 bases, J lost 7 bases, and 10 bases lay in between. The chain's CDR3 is CASSGRGFGYTF. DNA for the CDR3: TGTGCCAGCAGCGGCAGGGGTTTTGGCTACACCTTC.

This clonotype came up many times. The CDR3 DNA is TGTGCCAGCAGTTACGGTGGCGAGCAGTACTTC. Its protein product is CASSYGGEQYF. The chain joins TRBV6-2 or TRBV6-3 to TRBJ2-7; D uncertain. Germline CDR1 is MNHEY and CDR2 is SVGEGT. This CDR3 comprises 11 residues. V lost 2 bases, J lost 6 bases, and 5 bases lay in between.

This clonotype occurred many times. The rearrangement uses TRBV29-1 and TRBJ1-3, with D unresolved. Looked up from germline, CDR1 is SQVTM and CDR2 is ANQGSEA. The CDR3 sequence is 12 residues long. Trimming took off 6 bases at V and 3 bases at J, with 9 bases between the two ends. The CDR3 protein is CSVGVLGNTIYF. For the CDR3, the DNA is TGCAGCGTAGGAGTCCTTGGAAACACCATATATTTT.

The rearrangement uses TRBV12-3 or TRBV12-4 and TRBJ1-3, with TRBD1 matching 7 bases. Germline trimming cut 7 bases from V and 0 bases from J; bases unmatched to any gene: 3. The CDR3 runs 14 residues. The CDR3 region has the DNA TGTGCCAGCACCGGGACAGACTCTGGAAACACCATATATTTT. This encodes CASTGTDSGNTIYF.

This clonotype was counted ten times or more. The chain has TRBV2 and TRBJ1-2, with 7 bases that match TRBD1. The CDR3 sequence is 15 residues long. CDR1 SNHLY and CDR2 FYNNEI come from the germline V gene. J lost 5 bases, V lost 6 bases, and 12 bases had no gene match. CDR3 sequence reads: CASSTTGVFGYGYTF. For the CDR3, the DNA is TGTGCCAGCAGCACAACAGGGGTTTTTGGTTATGGCTACACCTTC. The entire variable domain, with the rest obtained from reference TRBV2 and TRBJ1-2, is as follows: EPEVTQTPSHQVTQMGQEVILRCVPISNHLYFYWYRQILGQKVEFLVSFYNNEISEKSEIFDDQFSVERPDGSNFTLKIRSTKLEDSAMYFCASSTTGVFGYGYTFGSGTRLTVV.

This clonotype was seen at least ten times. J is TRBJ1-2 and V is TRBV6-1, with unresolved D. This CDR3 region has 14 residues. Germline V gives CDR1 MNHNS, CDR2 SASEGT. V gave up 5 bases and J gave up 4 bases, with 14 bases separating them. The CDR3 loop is CASSLPGVAYGYTF. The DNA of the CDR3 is TGTGCCAGCAGTCTCCCGGGCGTCGCCTATGGCTACACCTTC.

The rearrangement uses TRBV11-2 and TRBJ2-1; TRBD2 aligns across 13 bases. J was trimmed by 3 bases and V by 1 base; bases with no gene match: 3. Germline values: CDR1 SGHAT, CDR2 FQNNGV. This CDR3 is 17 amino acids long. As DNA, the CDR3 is TGTGCCAGCAGCTTAGGGACTAGCGGGGGCTACTACAATGAGCAGTTCTTC. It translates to CASSLGTSGGYYNEQFF.

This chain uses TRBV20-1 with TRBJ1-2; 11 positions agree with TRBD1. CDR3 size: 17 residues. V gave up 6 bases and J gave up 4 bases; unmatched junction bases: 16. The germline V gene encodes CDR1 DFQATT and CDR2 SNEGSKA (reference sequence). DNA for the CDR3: TGCAGTGCAACCGACTCCCCCGGGACAGGGGGTAGCTATGGCTACACCTTC. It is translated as CSATDSPGTGGSYGYTF.

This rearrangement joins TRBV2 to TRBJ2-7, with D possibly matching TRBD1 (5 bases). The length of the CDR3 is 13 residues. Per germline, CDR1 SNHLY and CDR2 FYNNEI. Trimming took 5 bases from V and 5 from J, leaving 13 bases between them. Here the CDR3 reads CASSSGAGNEQYF. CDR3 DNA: TGTGCCAGCAGTTCTGGGGCAGGGAACGAGCAGTACTTC.

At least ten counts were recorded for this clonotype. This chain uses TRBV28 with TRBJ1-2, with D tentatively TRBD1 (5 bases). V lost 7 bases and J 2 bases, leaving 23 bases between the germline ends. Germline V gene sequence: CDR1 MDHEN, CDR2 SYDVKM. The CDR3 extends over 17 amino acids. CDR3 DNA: TGTGCCAGCACGTTTGCTCAATCGGGACGCCTAAACTATGGCTACACCTTC. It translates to CASTFAQSGRLNYGYTF.

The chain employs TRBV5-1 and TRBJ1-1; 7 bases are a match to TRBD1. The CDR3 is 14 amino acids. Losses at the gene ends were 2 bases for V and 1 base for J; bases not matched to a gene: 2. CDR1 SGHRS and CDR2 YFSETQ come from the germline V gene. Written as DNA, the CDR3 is TGCGCCAGCAGCTTCCGGGACAGGAACACTGAAGCTTTCTTT. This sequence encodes CASSFRDRNTEAFF.

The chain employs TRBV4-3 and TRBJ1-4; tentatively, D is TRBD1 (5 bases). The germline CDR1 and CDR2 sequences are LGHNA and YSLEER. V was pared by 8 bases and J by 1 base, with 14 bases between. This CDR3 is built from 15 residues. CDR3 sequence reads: CASRQRGETNEKLFF. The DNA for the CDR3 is TGCGCCAGCCGACAACGAGGGGAAACTAATGAAAAACTGTTTTTT.

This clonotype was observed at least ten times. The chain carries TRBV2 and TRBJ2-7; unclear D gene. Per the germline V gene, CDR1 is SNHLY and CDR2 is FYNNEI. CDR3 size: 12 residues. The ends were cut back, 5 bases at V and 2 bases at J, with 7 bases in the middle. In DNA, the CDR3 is TGTGCCAGCAGTCAGGATGCCTACGAGCAGTACTTC. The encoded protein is CASSQDAYEQYF.

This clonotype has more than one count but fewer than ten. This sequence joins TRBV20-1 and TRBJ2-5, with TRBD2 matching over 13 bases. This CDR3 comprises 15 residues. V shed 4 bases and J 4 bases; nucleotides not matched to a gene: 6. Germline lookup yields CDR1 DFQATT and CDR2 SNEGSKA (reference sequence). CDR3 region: CSATRTSGSGETQYF. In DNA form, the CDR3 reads TGCAGTGCTACCCGGACTAGCGGGAGCGGAGAGACCCAGTACTTC.

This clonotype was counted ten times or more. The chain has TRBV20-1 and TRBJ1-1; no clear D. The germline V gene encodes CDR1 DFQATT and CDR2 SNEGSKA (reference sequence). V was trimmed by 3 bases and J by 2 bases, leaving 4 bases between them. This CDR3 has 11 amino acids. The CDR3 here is CSARVNTEAFF. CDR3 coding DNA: TGCAGTGCTAGGGTAAACACTGAAGCTTTCTTT.

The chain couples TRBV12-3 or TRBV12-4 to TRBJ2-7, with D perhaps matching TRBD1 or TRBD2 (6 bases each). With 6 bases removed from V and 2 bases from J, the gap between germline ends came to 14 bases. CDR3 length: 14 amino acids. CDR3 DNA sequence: TGTGCCAGCAGCCGCCGGGGGCGGGCCTACGAGCAGTACTTC. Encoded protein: CASSRRGRAYEQYF.

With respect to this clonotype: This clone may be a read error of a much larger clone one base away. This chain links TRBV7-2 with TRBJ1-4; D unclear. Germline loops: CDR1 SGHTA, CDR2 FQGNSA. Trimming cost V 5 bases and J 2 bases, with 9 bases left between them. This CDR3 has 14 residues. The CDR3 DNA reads TGTGCCAGCAGCGCGGCAGCGACTAATGAAAAACTGTTTTTT. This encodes CASSAAATNEKLFF.

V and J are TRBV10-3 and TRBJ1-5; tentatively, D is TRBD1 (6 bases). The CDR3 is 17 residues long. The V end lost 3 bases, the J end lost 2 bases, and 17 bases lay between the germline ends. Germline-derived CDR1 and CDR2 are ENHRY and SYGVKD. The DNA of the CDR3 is TGTGCCATCAGTGAAGAATATTCAGGGGCGGGCAATCAGCCCCAGCATTTT. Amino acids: CAISEEYSGAGNQPQHF.

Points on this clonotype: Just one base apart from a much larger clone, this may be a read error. CDR3 sequence: CASSPLGHRAYEQYF. CDR3 in DNA: TGTGCCAGCAGTCCCCTCGGGCACAGGGCCTACGAGCAGTACTTC. This chain uses TRBV12-3 or TRBV12-4 with TRBJ2-7, with D possibly being TRBD1 (6 bases). Trimming pared 5 bases from V and 2 bases from J, leaving 16 bases between. The CDR3 consists of 15 residues.

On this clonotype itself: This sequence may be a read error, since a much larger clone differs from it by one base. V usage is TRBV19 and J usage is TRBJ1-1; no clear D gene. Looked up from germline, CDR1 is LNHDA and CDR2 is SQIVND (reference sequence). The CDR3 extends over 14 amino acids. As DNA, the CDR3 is TGTGCCGGTAGTGTCAGTAACATGAACACTGAAGCTTTCTTT. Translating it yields CAGSVSNMNTEAFF. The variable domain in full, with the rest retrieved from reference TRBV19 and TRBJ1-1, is DGGITQSPKYLFRKEGQNVTLSCEQNLNHDAMYWYRQDPGQGLRLIYYSQIVNDFQKGDIAEGYSVSREKKESFPLTVTSAQKNPTAFYLCAGSVSNMNTEAFFGQGTRLTVV.

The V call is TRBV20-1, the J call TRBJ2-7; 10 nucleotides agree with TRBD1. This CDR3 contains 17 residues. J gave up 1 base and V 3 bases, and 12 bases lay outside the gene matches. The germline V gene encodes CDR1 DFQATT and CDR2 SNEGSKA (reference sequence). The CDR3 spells CSASGTGAGLVSYEQYF. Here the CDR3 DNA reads TGCAGTGCTAGCGGGACAGGGGCGGGACTAGTTTCCTACGAGCAGTACTTC.

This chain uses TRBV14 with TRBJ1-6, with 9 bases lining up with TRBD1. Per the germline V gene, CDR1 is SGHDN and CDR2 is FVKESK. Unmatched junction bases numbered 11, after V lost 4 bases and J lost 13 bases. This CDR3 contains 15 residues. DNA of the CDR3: TGTGCCAGCAGCCGACCGGGACAGGGCCCCGATCCCCTCCACTTT. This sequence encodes CASSRPGQGPDPLHF.

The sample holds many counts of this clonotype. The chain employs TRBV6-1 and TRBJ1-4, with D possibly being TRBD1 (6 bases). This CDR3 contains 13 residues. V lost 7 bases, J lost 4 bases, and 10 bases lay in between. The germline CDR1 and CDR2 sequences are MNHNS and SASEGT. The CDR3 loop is CASIDRFNEKLFF. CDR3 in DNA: TGTGCCAGCATCGACAGGTTTAATGAAAAACTGTTTTTT.